The 20 T cell receptor beta chains listed next were all sequenced from one sample in a study of cytotoxic CD8 clonotypes in ibrutinib-treated CLL. Here immunoSEQ multiplex PCR was the method, and the copy in TCRdb shows in-frame clones only, minus some. The repertoire holds 200,000 to 250,000 clones, with roughly 70% as singletons. The material sequenced was PBMCs, taken after 24 months of ibrutinib treatment. These receptors were collected from a human donor with chronic lymphocytic leukemia.

The chain couples TRBV9 to TRBJ2-5, with TRBD2 identical over 11 bases. The CDR3 is 17 amino acids. V was pared by 4 bases and J by 1 base, with 9 bases of the junction left unmatched. The germline gives CDR1 SGDLS, CDR2 YYNGEE. The DNA for the CDR3 is TGTGCCAGCAGCCCGGGACTAGCGGAAAACCTCCAAGAGACCCAGTACTTC. Its protein is CASSPGLAENLQETQYF.

The chain links TRBV11-2 to TRBJ2-1; D remains unclear. Trimming removed 1 base from V and 10 bases from J, with 14 bases in between. The germline V gene encodes CDR1 SGHAT and CDR2 FQNNGV. The CDR3 has 14 residues. The CDR3 protein is CASSLVGLHNEQFF. The CDR3 region has the DNA TGTGCCAGCAGCTTAGTTGGATTACATAACGAGCAGTTCTTC.

The genes are TRBV11-2 and TRBJ1-3; 8 nucleotides match TRBD1. The CDR3 totals 16 residues. With V trimmed by 0 bases and J by 2 bases, 3 bases remained unmatched. The germline V gene has CDR1 SGHAT and CDR2 FQNNGV. The CDR3 coding sequence is TGTGCCAGCAGCTTAGAGCCCAGGGGGCCTGGAAACACCATATATTTT. It encodes CASSLEPRGPGNTIYF.

This clone was recorded once. The chain combines TRBV27 with TRBJ2-2; 8 bases map to TRBD1. The germline V gene has CDR1 MNHEY and CDR2 SMNVEV (reference sequence). The CDR3 sequence is 14 residues long. After removal of 3 bases from V and 6 bases from J, the junction contained 3 bases not matched to a gene. The CDR3 spells CASSFDRGAGELFF. The CDR3 DNA reads TGTGCCAGCAGTTTTGACAGGGGAGCCGGGGAGCTGTTTTTT.

The rearrangement uses TRBV2 and TRBJ2-7, with D possibly TRBD2 on 5 matching bases. The germline V gene has CDR1 SNHLY and CDR2 FYNNEI. CDR3 size: 15 residues. Trimming cost V 5 bases and J 5 bases, with 19 bases left between them. CDR3 coding DNA: TGTGCCAGCAGTAGAGACCCAAGCGCGGGCCACGAGCAGTACTTC. This sequence encodes CASSRDPSAGHEQYF.

V gene TRBV7-9 combines with J gene TRBJ1-1, with 7 bases that match TRBD1. J was trimmed by 6 bases and V by 5 bases; bases with no gene match: 9. Germline-derived CDR1 and CDR2 are SEHNR and FQNEAQ (reference sequence). The CDR3 loop spans 14 amino acids. CDR3 sequence reads: CASSPTDRTAEAFF. CDR3 DNA: TGTGCCAGCAGCCCGACGGACAGGACCGCTGAAGCTTTCTTT.

This chain uses TRBV25-1 with TRBJ2-2; D may be TRBD2 (6 bases). V was pared by 2 bases and J by 3 bases, with 19 bases between. The germline CDR1 and CDR2 sequences are MGHDK and SYGVNS. The CDR3 contains 18 residues. CDR3 sequence: CASSEIPSTERDTGELFF. The CDR3 nucleotides read TGTGCCAGCAGTGAAATCCCCTCCACCGAGCGGGACACCGGGGAGCTGTTTTTT. Full variable domain (remainder filled in from reference TRBV25-1 and TRBJ2-2): EADIYQTPRYLVIGTGKKITLECSQTMGHDKMYWYQQDPGMELHLIHYSYGVNSTEKGDLSSESTVSRIRTEHFPLTLESARPSHTSQYLCASSEIPSTERDTGELFFGEGSRLTVL.

The V gene is TRBV29-1, the J gene TRBJ2-5; perhaps TRBD2 as D (6 bases). The V gene's germline CDR1 is SQVTM and CDR2 ANQGSEA. V lost 8 bases and J 4 bases, leaving 17 bases between the germline ends. The CDR3 extends over 13 amino acids. The CDR3 nucleotides are TGCAGCTCCACGGGACTCTCCCCAGAGACCCAGTACTTC. Translating it yields CSSTGLSPETQYF. Full variable domain (missing parts from reference TRBV29-1 and TRBJ2-5): SAVISQKPSRDICQRGTSLTIQCQVDSQVTMMFWYRQQPGQSLTLIATANQGSEATYESGFVIDKFPISRPNLTFSTLTVSNMSPEDSSIYLCSSTGLSPETQYFGPGTRLLVL.

The rearrangement links TRBV19 to TRBJ2-2; D possibly corresponds to TRBD1 (6 bases). V lost 6 bases, J lost 6 bases, and 14 bases lay in between. This CDR3 spans 14 amino acids. The germline V gene has CDR1 LNHDA and CDR2 SQIVND (reference sequence). The CDR3 loop reads CASSNQQGSGELFF. CDR3 sequence (DNA): TGTGCCAGTAGCAACCAACAGGGTTCCGGGGAGCTGTTTTTT.

CDR3 bases: TGCGCCAGCAGCTTGGAAGGATCCTCCTACGAGCAGTACTTC. Its protein product is CASSLEGSSYEQYF. The chain is built from TRBV5-1 and TRBJ2-7; D unresolved. Germline values: CDR1 SGHRS, CDR2 YFSETQ. This CDR3 has 14 residues. The germline V and J ends were trimmed by 0 bases and 0 bases, with 7 bases remaining between them.

The chain links TRBV29-1 to TRBJ2-3, with D hard to call. The V and J ends lost 2 bases and 6 bases respectively, with 3 bases between them. The CDR3 runs to 10 residues. Looked up from germline, CDR1 is SQVTM and CDR2 is ANQGSEA. The DNA of the CDR3 is TGCAGCGTTGAAATGGATACGCAGTATTTT. Its translation is CSVEMDTQYF.

This clone was counted a few times. This chain uses TRBV5-1 with TRBJ1-2; no firm D call. V gave up 4 bases and J gave up 3 bases, with 13 bases separating them. Germline V gives CDR1 SGHRS, CDR2 YFSETQ. CDR3 size: 14 residues. The CDR3 DNA is TGCGCCAGCAGCCACGCGGATGGGGACTATGGCTACACCTTC. Residues: CASSHADGDYGYTF.

This chain links TRBV27 with TRBJ2-1; D not certain. This CDR3 has 14 amino acids. Trimming removed 1 base from V and 5 bases from J, with 9 bases in between. CDR1 MNHEY and CDR2 SMNVEV come from the germline V gene (reference sequence). CDR3 in DNA: TGTGCCAGCAGTTTATTGAAACAGAACAATGAGCAGTTCTTC. It translates to CASSLLKQNNEQFF.

V usage is TRBV29-1 and J usage is TRBJ2-1, with 9 bases identical to TRBD2. V shed 4 bases, J shed 3 bases, and the junction held 4 bases outside the gene matches. This CDR3 is 14 amino acids long. Per the germline V gene, CDR1 is SQVTM and CDR2 is ANQGSEA. The CDR3 sequence is CSVGEREVYNEQFF. DNA for the CDR3: TGCAGCGTTGGGGAGCGGGAGGTCTACAATGAGCAGTTCTTC.

The chain links TRBV5-1 to TRBJ1-1, with a weak D call TRBD1 (5 bases). CDR3 length: 14 residues. Trimming cost V 3 bases and J 1 base, with 10 bases left between them. CDR1 is SGHRS, CDR2 YFSETQ, per germline. In DNA, the CDR3 is TGCGCCAGCAGCTGGGGTGGGGGGAACACTGAAGCTTTCTTT. Translated: CASSWGGGNTEAFF.

The CDR3 is CASSFIGGVAYNEQFF. DNA of the CDR3: TGTGCCAGCAGCTTCATAGGGGGGGTGGCCTACAATGAGCAGTTCTTC. The rearrangement links TRBV7-6 to TRBJ2-1, with D perhaps matching TRBD2 (7 bases). CDR1 SGHVS and CDR2 FNYEAQ come from the germline V gene. With 3 bases removed from V and 2 bases from J, the gap between germline ends came to 14 bases. The CDR3 is 16 amino acids.

This sequence joins TRBV6-6 and TRBJ2-1; TRBD1 is a possible D gene (7 bases). Germline V gene sequence: CDR1 MNHNY, CDR2 SVGAGI (reference sequence). This CDR3 is 11 amino acids long. Trimming took 9 bases from V and 7 from J, leaving 10 bases between them. In nucleotides, the CDR3 is TGTGCCAGTCAGGGGGGAAATGAGCAGTTCTTC. Encoded protein: CASQGGNEQFF.

The V call is TRBV21-1, the J call TRBJ2-7; TRBD2 is the table's D call, not checked against the DNA. TRBV21-1 is labeled a pseudogene. The CDR3 extends over 14 amino acids. The CDR3 region is CASRSGRWQRGQYF. The CDR3 DNA reads as TGTGCCAGCAGATCAGGGAGGTGGCAGAGGGGGCAGTACTTC.

In its sample, this clone was seen a few times. V is TRBV27 and J is TRBJ2-7, with TRBD1 matching over 7 bases. The germline V gene has CDR1 MNHEY and CDR2 SMNVEV (reference sequence). Germline trimming cut 0 bases from V and 1 base from J; bases unmatched to any gene: 6. This CDR3 spans 16 amino acids. The CDR3 region is CASSLSKRQGSYEQYF. The CDR3 nucleotides read TGTGCCAGCAGTTTATCGAAACGACAGGGATCCTACGAGCAGTACTTC.

The rearrangement joins TRBV29-1 to TRBJ2-7; D is possibly TRBD1 (6 bases). Trimming took 3 bases from V and 3 from J, leaving 15 bases between them. Looked up from germline, CDR1 is SQVTM and CDR2 is ANQGSEA. The CDR3 spans 14 residues. Written as DNA, the CDR3 is TGCAGCGTTGATTCAGGGGCCGATTACTACGAGCAGTACTTC. Translating it yields CSVDSGADYYEQYF.